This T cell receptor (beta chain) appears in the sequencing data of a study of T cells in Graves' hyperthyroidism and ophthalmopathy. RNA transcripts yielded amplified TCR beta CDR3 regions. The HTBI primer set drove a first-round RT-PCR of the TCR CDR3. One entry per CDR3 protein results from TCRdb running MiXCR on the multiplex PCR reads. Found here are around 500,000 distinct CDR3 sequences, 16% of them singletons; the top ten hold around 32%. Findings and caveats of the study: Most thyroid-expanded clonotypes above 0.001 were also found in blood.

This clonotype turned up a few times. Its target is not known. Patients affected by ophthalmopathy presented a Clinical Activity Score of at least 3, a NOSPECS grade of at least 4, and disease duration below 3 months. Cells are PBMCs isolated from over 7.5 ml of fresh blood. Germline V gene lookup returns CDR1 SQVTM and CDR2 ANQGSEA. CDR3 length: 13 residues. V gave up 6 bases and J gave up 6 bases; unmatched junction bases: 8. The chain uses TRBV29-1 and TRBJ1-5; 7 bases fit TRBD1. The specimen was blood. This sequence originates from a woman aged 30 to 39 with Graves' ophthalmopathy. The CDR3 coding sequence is TGCAGCGTCGCACCAGGGGGTAGTCAGCCCCAGCATTTT. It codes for CSVAPGGSQPQHF.